This T cell receptor beta chain derives from a study of blood T cell repertoires in COVID-19. About the study: Sources were T cells, B-cell-depleted T cells, or PBMCs; the material itself was cDNA or gDNA.

Authors' methods: Nucleated cell counts were estimated from reference gene primer amplification. Generated by immunoSEQ multiplex PCR, the TCRdb table keeps only in-frame clones and is missing some. The V and J calls and the clone size are those of that table, but D and trimming were determined from the DNA. Counted here are about 150,000 clones, approximately 82% occurring once; the ten biggest clones make up less than 20%. From germline, CDR1 is LNHNV and CDR2 YYDKDF (reference sequence). This CDR3 comprises 18 residues. Trimming removed 1 base from V and 2 bases from J; junction bases left unmatched: 9.

This clonotype was sampled from a woman aged 65 to 85 who had recovered from COVID-19. The specimen was peripheral blood. The chain carries TRBV15 and TRBJ1-5; 9 bases agree with TRBD1. The CDR3 sequence: CATSRGTGVLYGNQPQHF. The DNA of the CDR3 is TGTGCCACCAGCAGAGGGACAGGGGTTCTTTATGGCAATCAGCCCCAGCATTTT.